The 9 T cell receptor beta chains reported below all come from one sample, sequenced in a study of regulatory T cells in long-lasting Graves disease. HTBI primers from iRepertoire and Arm-PCR of CDR3 regions yielded the TCR beta libraries. TCRdb processed the multiplex PCR reads anew with MiXCR; each CDR3 protein has one entry. This table holds a few hundred thousand distinct CDR3 sequences, around 20% found once. Specified time point: newly diagnosed GD, antithyroid drugs for less than 3 months. PBMCs provided the RNA from which the TCR library was made. The sample was peripheral blood mononuclear cells (PBMCs), taken at new diagnosis, from a patient treated with antithyroid drugs. These receptor sequences come from a female donor with Graves disease.

This clonotype was counted many times. This chain links TRBV3-1 with TRBJ2-7, with 7 bases lining up with TRBD2. Germline V gives CDR1 LGHDT, CDR2 YNNKEL (reference sequence). With V trimmed by 3 bases and J by 3 bases, 2 bases remained unmatched. This CDR3 region has 13 residues. CDR3 coding DNA: TGTGCCAGCAGCCACGGACTAGTCTACGAGCAGTACTTC. Translated, it gives CASSHGLVYEQYF.

This clonotype occurred many times. The rearrangement links TRBV2 to TRBJ2-7, with 8 positions matching TRBD1. Looked up from germline, CDR1 is SNHLY and CDR2 is FYNNEI. This CDR3 comprises 13 residues. V lost 6 bases and J lost 6; bases outside the gene matches: 7. CDR3 bases: TGTGCCAGCAGCGAGACAGGGGAAGGCGAGCAGTACTTC. Translated, it gives CASSETGEGEQYF.

This clonotype appeared many times. V is TRBV4-1 and J is TRBJ1-2, with no clear D. Per the germline V gene, CDR1 is MGHRA and CDR2 is YSYEKL. This CDR3 is built from 16 residues. Trimming shortened V by 4 bases and J by 4 bases, and 19 bases separated the two germline ends. The CDR3, as DNA: TGCGCCAGCAGCCTTTCCCGGGAGGGAGTCGGCTATGGCTACACCTTC. Translation gives CASSLSREGVGYGYTF.

This clonotype has at least ten counts. CDR3 sequence: CASSLDPGTETQYF. The CDR3 DNA is TGTGCCAGCAGCTTAGATCCCGGCACAGAGACCCAGTACTTC. The chain uses TRBV11-2 and TRBJ2-5; D gene unclear. This CDR3 has 14 amino acids. V was shortened by 0 bases and J by 4 bases, with 9 bases between the two germline ends. Germline CDR1 reads SGHAT; CDR2 reads FQNNGV.

This clonotype was counted ten times or more. The V call is TRBV20-1, the J call TRBJ2-7; D call uncertain. The CDR3 is 16 residues long. Germline assignment: CDR1 DFQATT and CDR2 SNEGSKA (reference sequence). Trimming removed 4 bases at V and 1 base at J, with 20 bases between. In DNA, the CDR3 is TGCAGTGCTAAGACGCTGATAATGGGTTTTTCCTACGAGCAGTACTTC. The encoded protein is CSAKTLIMGFSYEQYF.

In this sample, this clonotype turned up a few times. The rearrangement joins TRBV7-9 to TRBJ2-5; D gene uncertain. Germline V gene data show CDR1 as SEHNR and CDR2 as FQNEAQ (reference sequence). The CDR3 extends over 11 amino acids. The V end lost 3 bases, the J end lost 14 bases, and 13 bases lay between the germline ends. The CDR3 spells CASSFKETPYF. DNA of the CDR3: TGTGCCAGCAGCTTCAAGGAGACCCCCTACTTC.

This clonotype was seen many times. The chain is built from TRBV28 and TRBJ2-4; no clear D. CDR1 is MDHEN, CDR2 SYDVKM, per germline. The V gene lost 9 bases and the J gene lost 0 bases, with 9 bases spanning the gap. The CDR3 has 13 amino acids. The CDR3 here is CASTSGAKNIQYF. DNA of the CDR3: TGTGCCAGTACCTCTGGAGCCAAAAACATTCAGTACTTC.

This clonotype was counted at least ten times. This chain links TRBV7-3 with TRBJ2-1; 9 nucleotides align to TRBD2. This CDR3 is 14 amino acids long. Germline V gene data show CDR1 as SGHTA and CDR2 as FQGTGA. After removal of 5 bases from V and 6 bases from J, the junction contained 5 bases not matched to a gene. Here the CDR3 DNA reads TGTGCCAGCAGCCCTAGCGGGACTAGCAATGAGCAGTTCTTC. It codes for CASSPSGTSNEQFF.

As regards this clonotype: A clone one base away is much larger, so this may be a read error. In this CDR3 the conserved last residue, phenylalanine or tryptophan, is missing, so a read error is likely. The rearrangement links TRBV10-3 to TRBJ2-3; D possibly corresponds to TRBD2 (5 bases). Germline-derived CDR1 and CDR2 are ENHRY and SYGVKD. CDR3 length: 14 residues. The germline V and J ends were trimmed by 7 bases and 6 bases, with 17 bases remaining between them. The CDR3 sequence is CAITPGPTGDTQYL. In DNA, the CDR3 is TGTGCCATCACCCCGGGTCCTACGGGGGATACGCAGTATTTG.